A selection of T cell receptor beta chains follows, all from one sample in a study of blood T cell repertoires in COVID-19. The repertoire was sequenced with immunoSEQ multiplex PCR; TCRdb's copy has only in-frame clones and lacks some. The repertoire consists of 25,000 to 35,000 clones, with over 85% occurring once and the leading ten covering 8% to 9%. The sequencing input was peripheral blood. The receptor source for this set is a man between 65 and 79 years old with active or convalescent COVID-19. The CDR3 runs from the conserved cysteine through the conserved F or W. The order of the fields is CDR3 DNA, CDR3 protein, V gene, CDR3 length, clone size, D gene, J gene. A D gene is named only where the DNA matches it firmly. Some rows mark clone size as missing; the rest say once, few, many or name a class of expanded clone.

TGTGCCAGCAGAGAAGATAAGGGGTGGGAGAACACTGAAGCTTTCTTT	CASREDKGWENTEAFF	TRBV6-1	16	.	.	TRBJ1-1
TGTGCCAGCACACAGGGGGCCCAAGAGACCCAGTACTTC	CASTQGAQETQYF	TRBV18	13	.	TRBD1	TRBJ2-5
TGTGCCAGCAGCTTGATCGAAACGGGTGGGGAAAAACTGTTTTTT	CASSLIETGGEKLFF	TRBV5-8	15	.	.	TRBJ1-4
TGCGCCAGCAGTGACTCCGGGACACCCTACAATGAGCAGTTCTTC	CASSDSGTPYNEQFF	TRBV10-1	15	.	.	TRBJ2-1
TGTGCCAGCAGCAGAGGACAGGGGGATGGCTACACCTTC	CASSRGQGDGYTF	TRBV5-6	13	.	TRBD1	TRBJ1-2
TGTGCCAGCAGCTTACTTCAGTGGTCGAGGGCCACTGAAGCTTTCTTT	CASSLLQWSRATEAFF	TRBV7-2	16	.	.	TRBJ1-1
TGTGCCAGCAGCCCCCCCACAGACCAAGAGACCCAGTACTTC	CASSPPTDQETQYF	TRBV13	14	.	.	TRBJ2-5
TGTGCCAGCAGTGTTACAGGGGGCGGCGGGTATGAGCAGTTCTTC	CASSVTGGGGYEQFF	TRBV6-2/TRBV6-3	15	.	TRBD1	TRBJ2-1
TGTGCCAGCAGCTTAGGGGACAGGGGTGTCTACGAGCAGTACTTC	CASSLGDRGVYEQYF	TRBV5-4	15	few	TRBD1	TRBJ2-7
TGTGCCAGCAATCTCAGGGGAACAGCAAATTCACCCCTCCACTTT	CASNLRGTANSPLHF	TRBV6-6	15	.	.	TRBJ1-6
TGTGCCAGCAGACCATCTATAGGGGGCTATGGCTACACCTTC	CASRPSIGGYGYTF	TRBV2	14	.	.	TRBJ1-2
TGCAGCGTAGGGTCGGGACAGAACACTGAAGCTTTCTTT	CSVGSGQNTEAFF	TRBV29-1	13	few	.	TRBJ1-1
TGTGCCTGGAGTGTTTCAGGGGCGGTGAGCAATCAGCCCCAGCATTTT	CAWSVSGAVSNQPQHF	TRBV30	16	.	.	TRBJ1-5
TGTGCCAGCATGCGACAGGGGGTTGGCTACACCTTC	CASMRQGVGYTF	TRBV2	12	.	TRBD1	TRBJ1-2
TGTGCCAGCAGCGCCCGGGGGTCTGGGCAGCTAGCCTATGGCTACACCTTC	CASSARGSGQLAYGYTF	TRBV9	17	.	.	TRBJ1-2
TGTGCCAGTAGTATGGGACTAGCTCGCACAGATACGCAGTATTTT	CASSMGLARTDTQYF	TRBV19	15	.	TRBD2	TRBJ2-3
TGTGCCAGCAGCTTAGCGGGGACACCCGGGGTAGATACGCAGTATTTT	CASSLAGTPGVDTQYF	TRBV7-9	16	.	.	TRBJ2-3
TGTGCCAGCAGCTCCGGGACATTGAACACCGGGGAGCTGTTTTTT	CASSSGTLNTGELFF	TRBV5-5	15	.	.	TRBJ2-2
TGTGCCAGCGGGCGTACAGCCGGCGGGGGGCTGTTTTTT	CASGRTAGGGLFF	TRBV9	13	.	TRBD2	TRBJ2-2
TGCAGTGCTAGTCCCAGATCCGCCAAAAACATTCAGTACTTC	CSASPRSAKNIQYF	TRBV20-1	14	.	.	TRBJ2-4
TGTGCCAGCAGCTTAGGAGAGAACACTGAAGCTTTCTTT	CASSLGENTEAFF	TRBV7-9	13	.	.	TRBJ1-1
TGTGCCAGCAGCCTCGTCTCAGGGGGCGGCTACACCTTC	CASSLVSGGGYTF	TRBV7-9	13	.	TRBD1	TRBJ1-2
TGTGCCAGCAGCTTAGTTAGCGGGGAATACTACGAGCAGTACTTC	CASSLVSGEYYEQYF	TRBV7-2	15	.	TRBD2	TRBJ2-7
TGTGCCAGCAGCTTTGTAGCGGCTGGGGATACGCAGTATTTT	CASSFVAAGDTQYF	TRBV7-9	14	.	.	TRBJ2-3
TGTGCCAGCAGCTTCACGGGGAACACTGAAGCTTTCTTT	CASSFTGNTEAFF	TRBV11-3	13	.	.	TRBJ1-1
TGTGCCAGCAGCGCTGTAGGTGGGCGTACTGAAGCTTTCTTT	CASSAVGGRTEAFF	TRBV9	14	.	.	TRBJ1-1
TGCGCCAGCAGTACTAGCGTGGACGGCATTCAGTACTTC	CASSTSVDGIQYF	TRBV10-1	13	.	TRBD2	TRBJ2-4
TGTGCCAGCAGAAGGACAGCTCATCAGCCCCAGCATTTT	CASRRTAHQPQHF	TRBV5-8	13	once	.	TRBJ1-5
TGTGCCAGTAGGAAAGACAGCGCGAACACTGAAGCTTTCTTT	CASRKDSANTEAFF	TRBV19	14	once	.	TRBJ1-1
TGTGCCAGCAGCTTAGGGGGGCCCTACGAGCAGTACTTC	CASSLGGPYEQYF	TRBV7-9	13	.	.	TRBJ2-7
TGCGCCAGCAGTGAGCCTAACACTGAAGCTTTCTTT	CASSEPNTEAFF	TRBV10-1	12	.	.	TRBJ1-1
TGTGCCAGCAGTGAAAGGAGCTCCTATAATTCACCCCTCCACTTT	CASSERSSYNSPLHF	TRBV2	15	.	.	TRBJ1-6
TGTGCCAGCAGCCTGACGGGGGGATCTAGCACAGATACGCAGTATTTT	CASSLTGGSSTDTQYF	TRBV7-6	16	.	TRBD2	TRBJ2-3
TGCAGTGCTTCCGCTGGAAACACCATATATTTT	CSASAGNTIYF	TRBV20-1	11	.	.	TRBJ1-3
TGTGCCAGCAGCCCGGACAGGAATCAGCCCCAGCATTTT	CASSPDRNQPQHF	TRBV7-2	13	.	TRBD1	TRBJ1-5
TGTGCCAGCAGCGCCGAGGGGGGGGTTGAGCAGTTCTTC	CASSAEGGVEQFF	TRBV6-5	13	.	.	TRBJ2-1
TGTGCCACCAGCAGAGATAGACTAGCGGGATACAATGAGCAGTTCTTC	CATSRDRLAGYNEQFF	TRBV15	16	.	TRBD2	TRBJ2-1
TGTGCCAGCAGCCCGGTGAGGAGGGGAACTGAAGCTTTCTTT	CASSPVRRGTEAFF	TRBV13	14	.	.	TRBJ1-1
TGTGCCAGCAGCACTCTAGGACGGGGCCAAGAGACCCAGTACTTC	CASSTLGRGQETQYF	TRBV7-8	15	.	.	TRBJ2-5
TGTGCCAGCAGCTCACAGGGGGCGCTGAGTAATTCACCCCTCCACTTT	CASSSQGALSNSPLHF	TRBV7-8	16	once	TRBD1	TRBJ1-6
TGTGCCAGCAGCTTGGGGAACGGGGTAGAGACCCAGTACTTC	CASSLGNGVETQYF	TRBV11-3	14	.	.	TRBJ2-5
TGTGCCAGCAGCTTAACGGGGCTCGGGCAAGAGACCCAGTACTTC	CASSLTGLGQETQYF	TRBV7-3	15	.	.	TRBJ2-5
TGTGCCAGCAGACCTAGCGGGGGGCCCCAAGAGACCCAGTACTTC	CASRPSGGPQETQYF	TRBV6-2/TRBV6-3	15	.	TRBD2	TRBJ2-5
TGTGCCAGCAGCGATGGACGGGGCTATGGCTACACCTTC	CASSDGRGYGYTF	TRBV7-9	13	.	.	TRBJ1-2
TGTGCCAGCTCACCATCACGCGGTCAGAACACTGAAGCTTTCTTT	CASSPSRGQNTEAFF	TRBV18	15	.	.	TRBJ1-1
TGTGCCATCAGTGGGGACAGGGGGCTTGGAGAGACCCAGTACTTC	CAISGDRGLGETQYF	TRBV10-3	15	.	TRBD1	TRBJ2-5
TGCAGCGCTCGCGCCAATGAAAAACTGTTTTTT	CSARANEKLFF	TRBV29-1	11	once	.	TRBJ1-4
TGCGCCAGCAGCTTGGCCCTAGGGGAAGGGTCTGGAAACACCATATATTTT	CASSLALGEGSGNTIYF	TRBV5-1	17	.	.	TRBJ1-3